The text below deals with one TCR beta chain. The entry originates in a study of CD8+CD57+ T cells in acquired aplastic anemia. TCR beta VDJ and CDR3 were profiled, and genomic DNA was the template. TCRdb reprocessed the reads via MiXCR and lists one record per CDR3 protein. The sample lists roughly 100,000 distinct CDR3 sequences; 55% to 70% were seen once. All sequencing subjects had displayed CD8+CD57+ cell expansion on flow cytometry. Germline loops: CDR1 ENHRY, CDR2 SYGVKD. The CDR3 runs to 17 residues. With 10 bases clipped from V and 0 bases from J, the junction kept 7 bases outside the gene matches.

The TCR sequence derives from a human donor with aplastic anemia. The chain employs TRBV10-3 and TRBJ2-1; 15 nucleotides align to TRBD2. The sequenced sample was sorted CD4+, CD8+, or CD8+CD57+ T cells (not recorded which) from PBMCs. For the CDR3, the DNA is TGTGCCACATGGGGGACTAGCGGGGGGTCCTCCTACAATGAGCAGTTCTTC. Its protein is CATWGTSGGSSYNEQFF.